The rows below give T cell receptor beta chains drawn from one sample of a study of response to subunit inactivated influenza vaccine. TCRdb called the RT-PCR reads again in MiXCR, with one record for every CDR3 protein. The sample holds 500,000 to 600,000 distinct CDR3 sequences, approximately 17% seen once. Here the sequenced sample was CD4+ T cells sorted from PBMCs, taken approximately 25 months after vaccination. These receptors all come from a man between 50 and 75 years old who received an inactivated influenza vaccine. Both conserved end residues are part of each CDR3. The D gene is left open where the match is weak. Clone size is given for some rows only: seen once, a few or many times, or a class if the clone is expanded.

v_gene	abundance	j_gene	d_gene	CDR3nt	CDR3aa
TRBV12-3/TRBV12-4	NA	TRBJ1-2	NA	NA	CASILARWGYTF
TRBV24-1	many	TRBJ2-1	NA	TGTGCCACCAGTGATACCAGCGGGGACAGGACATCCAATGAGCAGTTCTTC	CATSDTSGDRTSNEQFF
TRBV20-1	few	TRBJ2-7	NA	TGCAGTGCTAGGGATTTGACAAGCCTCTCCTACGAGCAGTACTTC	CSARDLTSLSYEQYF
TRBV6-1	NA	TRBJ1-5	NA	TGTGCCAGCAGTGAAGCACAGGTCAATCAGCCCCAGCATTTT	CASSEAQVNQPQHF
TRBV5-6	NA	TRBJ2-3	TRBD1	TGTGCCAGCACAAAGGACAGGGGGCTACATACGCAGTATTTT	CASTKDRGLHTQYF
TRBV2	few	TRBJ1-5	NA	TGTGCCAGCAGCCATAAGCGGCGGGGGGATCAGCCCCAGCATTTT	CASSHKRRGDQPQHF
TRBV4-2	few	TRBJ2-3	TRBD2	TGTGCCAGCAGCCAAACACTAGCGGGAGGAAAAGATACGCAGTATTTT	CASSQTLAGGKDTQYF
TRBV19	NA	TRBJ2-5	TRBD2	TGTGCCAGTAGTATGAGACTAGCGGGATTGGAGACCCAGTACTTC	CASSMRLAGLETQYF
TRBV7-2	NA	TRBJ2-1	TRBD2	TGTGCCAGCAGCCCCGCGGGACTAGCGGCAAATGAGCAGTTCTTC	CASSPAGLAANEQFF
TRBV12-3/TRBV12-4	NA	TRBJ2-1	NA	TGTGCCAGCAGTATCCGGGACTCTAGTGAGCAGTTCTTC	CASSIRDSSEQFF
TRBV12-3/TRBV12-4	many	TRBJ1-5	TRBD1	TGTGCCAGCAGCACCGAATATCTGACAGGGGGACAGCCCCAGCATTTT	CASSTEYLTGGQPQHF
TRBV7-2	NA	TRBJ1-2	NA	TGTGCCAGCAGCTTAGTGACCGGGGCCTATGGCTACACCTTC	CASSLVTGAYGYTF
TRBV20-1	NA	TRBJ2-7	TRBD1	TGCAGTGCTAGACCGTCCCCGGGACAGGGGCTAAGGGACTACTACGAGCAGTACTTC	CSARPSPGQGLRDYYEQYF
TRBV12-3/TRBV12-4	many	TRBJ1-4	TRBD1	TGTGCCAGCAGTTGGACAGGGACGGATGAAAAACTGTTTTTT	CASSWTGTDEKLFF
TRBV12-3/TRBV12-4	many	TRBJ2-1	TRBD2	TGTGCCAGCAGGTCCGGGACTAGCGGGAGGAATGAGCAGTTCTTC	CASRSGTSGRNEQFF
TRBV3-1	NA	TRBJ1-1	NA	TGTGCCAGCAGCCAAGTGGCAGGGGCCACTGAAGCTTTCTTT	CASSQVAGATEAFF
TRBV28	few	TRBJ2-3	NA	TGTGCCAGCAGTTGGAGGAGCTGGGCTCGTCCAGATACGCAGTATTTT	CASSWRSWARPDTQYF
TRBV3-1	few	TRBJ2-2	TRBD1	TGTGCCAGCAGCAAAGGGACAGGGTGGACCGGGGAGCTGTTTTTT	CASSKGTGWTGELFF
TRBV2	NA	TRBJ2-1	TRBD1	TGTGCCAGCGATGGGCAGGGGGCCTCGTTTTACAATGAGCAGTTCTTC	CASDGQGASFYNEQFF
TRBV5-1	many	TRBJ2-1	NA	TGCGCCAGCAGCTTAGGGCAAGGTGAGCAGTTCTTC	CASSLGQGEQFF
TRBV29-1	many	TRBJ1-2	NA	TGCAGCGTTGAAAGGCCAGCCTATGGCTACACCTTC	CSVERPAYGYTF
TRBV3-1	many	TRBJ1-1	TRBD1	TGTGCCAGCAGCCTTTGGACAGGGTGGGAAACTGAAGCTTTCTTT	CASSLWTGWETEAFF
TRBV20-1	NA	TRBJ2-1	NA	TGCAGTGCTAGACTACCGTTTTTGAATGAGCAGTTCTTC	CSARLPFLNEQFF
TRBV7-2	once	TRBJ1-4	NA	TGTGCCAGCAGCTCACGGGGCCAAGCAACTAATGAAAAACTGTTTTTT	CASSSRGQATNEKLFF
TRBV29-1	many	TRBJ2-1	TRBD2	TGCAGCGTTGACCTCTCTAGCGGGAGTTACAATGAGCAGTTCTTC	CSVDLSSGSYNEQFF
TRBV11-2	NA	TRBJ2-2	NA	TGTGCCAGCACTAAGGGCTTGCGGTCGAACACCGGGGAGCTGTTTTTT	CASTKGLRSNTGELFF
TRBV20-1	few	TRBJ2-7	NA	TGCAGTGCTGGAGACAGGCGAAGCTCCTACGAGCAGTACTTC	CSAGDRRSSYEQYF
TRBV25-1	many	TRBJ2-3	NA	TGTGCCAGCAGTTCCTCCAGGAGGGCCAATTCTTTCGCAGATACGCAGTATTTT	CASSSSRRANSFADTQYF
TRBV20-1	few	TRBJ1-2	TRBD1	TGCAGTGCCGCGCCTCCGGGACAGGGGAGAGAGGGCTACACCTTC	CSAAPPGQGREGYTF
TRBV20-1	few	TRBJ2-7	NA	TGCAGTCCGAAGGACAGAACCTACGAGCAGTACTTC	CSPKDRTYEQYF
TRBV20-1	NA	TRBJ2-1	NA	TGCAGTGCAATGGGACTTGGGAATGAGCAGTTCTTC	CSAMGLGNEQFF
TRBV15	few	TRBJ2-1	NA	TGTGCCACCAGCAGAGTTGGGCAGGGGGGTTACAATGAGCAGTTCTTC	CATSRVGQGGYNEQFF
TRBV28	few	TRBJ2-7	NA	TGTGCCAGCAGCATAGGTCGGAGCTCCTACGAGCAGTACTTC	CASSIGRSSYEQYF
TRBV3-1	few	TRBJ2-5	TRBD2	TGTGCCAGCAGCCAAACCAGCGGGAGCGAGACCCAGTACTTC	CASSQTSGSETQYF
TRBV21-1	NA	TRBJ1-1	NA	TGTGCCAGCAGCAACCGGGACAGGGGATTGTACACTGAAGCTTTCTTT	CASSNRDRGLYTEAFF
TRBV7-2	NA	TRBJ2-3	NA	TGTGCCAGCAGCTTAGCGGGAACCACAGATACGCAGTATTTT	CASSLAGTTDTQYF
TRBV5-1	once	TRBJ2-5	TRBD2	TGCGCCAGCAGCCCCCCCGGGACTAGCGGGAGGGAGACCCAGTACTTC	CASSPPGTSGRETQYF
TRBV6-2/TRBV6-3	medium-sized	TRBJ2-7	NA	TGTGCCAGCAGTTCTCGCCCACGATTTCAGTCTGAGACGAAGAGCTCCTACGAGCAGTACTTC	CASSSRPRFQSETKSSYEQYF
TRBV4-3	NA	TRBJ2-3	TRBD2	TGCGCCAGCAGCCAAGAGGTTAGCGGGCGCGATACGCAGTATTTT	CASSQEVSGRDTQYF
TRBV10-3	few	TRBJ1-2	NA	TGTGCCATCTCCGCCGAGGGCAGGGTTAACGATGGCTACACCTTC	CAISAEGRVNDGYTF
TRBV10-3	once	TRBJ2-1	NA	TGTGCCATCAGTGAGACCATCCGGGGCCGTTTGGATGAGCAGTTCTTC	CAISETIRGRLDEQFF
TRBV20-1	many	TRBJ2-1	TRBD2	TGCAGTGCTCAGCGGGGGAACCTGTACAATGAGCAGTTCTTC	CSAQRGNLYNEQFF
TRBV6-2/TRBV6-3	NA	TRBJ2-5	TRBD2	TGTGCCAGCAGCCGGACTAGCGGGGGTCCGGGGACCCAGTACTTC	CASSRTSGGPGTQYF
TRBV4-1	many	TRBJ2-5	NA	TGTGCCAGCAGCCAAGAAGGGCGGGAGACCCAGTACTTC	CASSQEGRETQYF
TRBV4-3	few	TRBJ2-7	NA	TGCGCCAGCAGCCAATTTAAAGGAGCCTACGAGCAGTACTTC	CASSQFKGAYEQYF
TRBV6-6	NA	TRBJ1-2	NA	TGTGCCAGCAGAATGGATAACTATGGCTACACCTTC	CASRMDNYGYTF
TRBV20-1	NA	TRBJ2-7	NA	TGCAGTGCTATCTGGGACCTCTACGAGCAGTACTTC	CSAIWDLYEQYF
TRBV6-5	NA	TRBJ1-4	TRBD1	TGTGCCAGCAGTTACTATCGGACAGGGGGGAACGAAAAACTGTTTTTT	CASSYYRTGGNEKLFF
TRBV7-2	many	TRBJ2-1	NA	TGTGCCAGCAGCCCCACCCAGATTCGTGGTGGTGAGCAGTTCTTC	CASSPTQIRGGEQFF
TRBV5-1	many	TRBJ2-1	NA	TGCGCCAGCAGAGTTGGCTCTAGCTTGGGTGAGCAGTTCTTC	CASRVGSSLGEQFF
TRBV7-8	many	TRBJ2-4	NA	TGTGCCAGCAGCTTAGGGACTACCGGAAACATTCAGTACTTC	CASSLGTTGNIQYF
TRBV6-2/TRBV6-3	many	TRBJ2-1	NA	TGTGCCAGCAGCTCATGGGTCCAAGAGCAGTTCTTC	CASSSWVQEQFF
TRBV19	many	TRBJ2-1	TRBD2	TGTGCCAGTAGTATTCGAAGGAAGCGGGAGACGAGCTCCTACAATGAGCAGTTCTTC	CASSIRRKRETSSYNEQFF
TRBV12-3/TRBV12-4	many	TRBJ2-3	NA	TGTGCCAGCAGTTTCAGTAGCCGTCCTAGCACAGATACGCAGTATTTT	CASSFSSRPSTDTQYF
TRBV11-3	few	TRBJ2-1	NA	TGTGCCAGCAGCTTGGGGCCTATCTCGGGCTCGAAGGGCTACAATGAGCAGTTCTTC	CASSLGPISGSKGYNEQFF
TRBV7-8	NA	TRBJ2-3	NA	TGTGCCAGCAGCTTAGTCCGGGGAAAAGATACGCAGTATTTT	CASSLVRGKDTQYF
TRBV6-2/TRBV6-3	NA	TRBJ2-1	NA	TGTGCCAGCAGTTACGGGCTAGCGAACAATGAGCAGTTCTTC	CASSYGLANNEQFF